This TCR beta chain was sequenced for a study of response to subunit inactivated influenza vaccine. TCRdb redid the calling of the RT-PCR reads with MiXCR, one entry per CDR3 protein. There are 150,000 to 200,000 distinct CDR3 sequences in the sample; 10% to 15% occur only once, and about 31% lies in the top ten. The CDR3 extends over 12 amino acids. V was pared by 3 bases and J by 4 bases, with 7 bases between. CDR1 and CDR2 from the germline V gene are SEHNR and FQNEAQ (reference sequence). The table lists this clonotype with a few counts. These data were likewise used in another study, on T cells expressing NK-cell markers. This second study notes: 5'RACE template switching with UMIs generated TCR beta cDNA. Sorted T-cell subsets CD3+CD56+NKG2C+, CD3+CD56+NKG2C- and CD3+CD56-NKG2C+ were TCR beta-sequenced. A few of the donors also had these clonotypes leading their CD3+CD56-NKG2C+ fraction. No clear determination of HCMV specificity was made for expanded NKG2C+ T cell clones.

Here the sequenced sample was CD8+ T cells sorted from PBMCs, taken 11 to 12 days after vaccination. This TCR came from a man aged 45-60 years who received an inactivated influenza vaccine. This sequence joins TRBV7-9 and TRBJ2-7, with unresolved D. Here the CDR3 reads CASSFSQYEQYF. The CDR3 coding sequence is TGTGCCAGCAGCTTCTCCCAGTACGAGCAGTACTTC.